This T cell receptor beta chain was retrieved from a study of CD8 T cells in ankylosing spondylitis. Overall study results and limits: The clones that were linked to disease were reported to be significantly enriched in matched synovial fluid samples from ankylosing spondylitis patients. Disease-linked clones had a CD8+ phenotype and relatively low frequency in peripheral blood. Earlier studies detected some motif variants in reactive arthritis synovial fluid and blood.

Quantitative molecular-barcoded 5'-RACE generated the TCR beta libraries. In TCRdb, the 5' RACE reads were re-called with MiXCR into one record per CDR3 protein. The sample includes about 220,000 distinct CDR3 sequences, roughly 25% seen only once; the top ten take approximately 6.6%. There are 15 residues in the CDR3. CDR1 is DFQATT, CDR2 SNEGSKA, per germline (reference sequence). The V gene lost 4 bases and the J gene lost 3 bases, with 15 bases spanning the gap. Comment on this clonotype: Its target is not known.

Sequencing was done on a sample of blood, either unsorted or a sorted T cell fraction (not recorded which). The clonotype comes from a male donor with ankylosing spondylitis or in good health (not recorded which). The chain links TRBV20-1 to TRBJ2-2, with a weak D call TRBD2 (7 bases). The CDR3 DNA sequence: TGCAGTGCTAACCCTCGCGGGGGCGACACCGGGGAGCTGTTTTTT. Translating gives CSANPRGGDTGELFF.